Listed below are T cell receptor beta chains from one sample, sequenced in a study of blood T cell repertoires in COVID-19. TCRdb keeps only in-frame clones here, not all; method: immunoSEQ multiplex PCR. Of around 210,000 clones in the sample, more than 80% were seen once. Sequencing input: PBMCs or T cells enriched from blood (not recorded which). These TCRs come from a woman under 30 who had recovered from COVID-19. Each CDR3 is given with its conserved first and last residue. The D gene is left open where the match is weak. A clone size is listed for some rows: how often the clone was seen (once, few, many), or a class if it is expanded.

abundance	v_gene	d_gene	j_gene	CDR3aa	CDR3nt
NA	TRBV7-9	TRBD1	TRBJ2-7	CASSSDRGFSYEQYF	TGTGCCAGCAGCTCAGACAGGGGCTTCTCCTACGAGCAGTACTTC
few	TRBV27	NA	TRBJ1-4	CASASDRGENEKLFF	TGTGCCAGCGCCTCTGATCGGGGAGAGAATGAAAAACTGTTTTTT
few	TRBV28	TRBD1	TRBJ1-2	CASSLLGTGGYGYTF	TGTGCCAGCAGTTTATTAGGGACAGGGGGCTATGGCTACACCTTC
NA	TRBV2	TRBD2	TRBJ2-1	CASCGEYGTSAYNEQFF	TGTGCCAGCTGTGGGGAGTACGGGACTAGCGCGTACAATGAGCAGTTCTTC
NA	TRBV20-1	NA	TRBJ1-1	CSASGGEGVLAFF	TGCAGTGCTAGTGGAGGGGAGGGGGTCCTAGCTTTCTTT
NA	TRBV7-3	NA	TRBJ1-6	CASSFKAGDSPLHF	TGTGCCAGCAGCTTCAAGGCAGGGGACTCACCCCTCCACTTT
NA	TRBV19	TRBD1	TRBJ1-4	CASTRGTGRNEKLFF	TGTGCCAGTACAAGAGGGACAGGGAGAAATGAAAAACTGTTTTTT
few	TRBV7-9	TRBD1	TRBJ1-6	CASSLDRGNSPLHF	TGTGCCAGCAGCCTAGACAGGGGGAATTCACCCCTCCACTTT
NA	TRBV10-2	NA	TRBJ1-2	CASSGDNYGYTF	TGCGCCAGCAGCGGAGATAACTATGGCTACACCTTC
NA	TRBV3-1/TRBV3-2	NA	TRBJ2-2	CASVSSAGAGELFF	TGTGCCAGCGTCAGTAGTGCCGGGGCCGGGGAGCTGTTTTTT
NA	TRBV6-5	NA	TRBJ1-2	CASSYPLVDTNYGYTF	TGTGCCAGCAGTTACCCCCTCGTGGACACTAACTATGGCTACACCTTC
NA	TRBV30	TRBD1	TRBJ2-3	CAWSEGTGITDTQYF	TGTGCCTGGAGTGAAGGGACAGGGATAACAGATACGCAGTATTTT
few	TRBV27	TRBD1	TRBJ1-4	CASRRDRATNEKLFF	TGTGCCAGCAGGAGGGACAGGGCAACTAATGAAAAACTGTTTTTT
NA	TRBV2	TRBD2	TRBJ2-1	CASSVRASGGQGNEQFF	TGTGCCAGCAGTGTAAGGGCTAGCGGGGGCCAAGGGAATGAGCAGTTCTTC
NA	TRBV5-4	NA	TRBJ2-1	CASSLGPEQFF	TGTGCCAGCAGCTTGGGTCCGGAGCAGTTCTTC
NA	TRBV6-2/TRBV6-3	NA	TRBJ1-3	CASSYSGGNTIYF	TGTGCCAGCAGTTACTCCGGGGGAAACACCATATATTTT
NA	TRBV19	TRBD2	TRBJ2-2	CASIPPYFSGGNTGELFF	TGTGCCAGTATCCCCCCCTACTTCAGCGGGGGAAACACCGGGGAGCTGTTTTTT
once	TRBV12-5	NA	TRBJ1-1	CASGEGGNDGTEAFF	TGTGCTAGTGGCGAAGGGGGAAATGATGGCACTGAAGCTTTCTTT
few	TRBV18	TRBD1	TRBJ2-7	CASSPSIFGTGLPYEQYF	TGTGCCAGCTCACCGTCGATTTTCGGGACAGGACTACCCTACGAGCAGTACTTC
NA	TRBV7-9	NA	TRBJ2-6	CASSLTLGANVLTF	TGTGCCAGCAGCTTAACATTGGGGGCCAACGTCCTGACTTTC
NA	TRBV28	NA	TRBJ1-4	CASSLKGRVEKLFF	TGTGCCAGCAGTTTAAAAGGGAGAGTGGAAAAACTGTTTTTT
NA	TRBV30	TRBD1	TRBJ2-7	CAWEGTGGPEQYF	TGTGCCTGGGAAGGGACAGGGGGTCCCGAGCAGTACTTC
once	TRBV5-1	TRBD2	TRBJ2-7	CASSLSLAGRGEQYF	TGCGCCAGCAGCTTGTCCCTAGCGGGGAGGGGCGAGCAGTACTTC
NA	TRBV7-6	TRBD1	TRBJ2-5	CASSSPRGSPGSETQYF	TGTGCCAGCAGCTCTCCCAGGGGGTCCCCGGGTTCAGAGACCCAGTACTTC
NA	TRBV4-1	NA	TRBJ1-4	CASSQGPRGTNEKLFF	TGCGCCAGCAGCCAAGGCCCTCGGGGGACTAATGAAAAACTGTTTTTT
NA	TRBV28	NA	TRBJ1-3	CASSLGQAHGNTIYF	TGTGCCAGCAGTTTAGGGCAGGCCCACGGAAACACCATATATTTT
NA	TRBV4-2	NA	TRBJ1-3	CASSQDMVAGNTIYF	TGTGCCAGCAGCCAAGATATGGTAGCTGGAAACACCATATATTTT
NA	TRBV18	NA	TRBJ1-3	CASSRSDSGNTIYF	TGTGCCAGCTCACGGAGCGACTCTGGAAACACCATATATTTT
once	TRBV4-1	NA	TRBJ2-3	CASKVLRVSGTDTQYF	TGCGCCAGCAAGGTTCTCAGGGTGTCTGGGACAGATACGCAGTATTTT
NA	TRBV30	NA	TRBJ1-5	CAWSVRDRQPQHF	TGTGCCTGGAGTGTCCGGGATCGGCAGCCCCAGCATTTT
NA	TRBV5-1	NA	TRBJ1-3	CASSFGSRDTIYF	TGCGCCAGCAGCTTCGGGTCTAGAGACACCATATATTTT
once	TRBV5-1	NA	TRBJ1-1	CASSIGTTNTEAFF	TGCGCCAGCAGCATTGGGACAACGAACACTGAAGCTTTCTTT
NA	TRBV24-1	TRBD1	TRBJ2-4	CATSKDQGVQYF	TGTGCCACCAGCAAAGACCAGGGGGTTCAGTACTTC
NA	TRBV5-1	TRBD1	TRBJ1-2	CASSPVGWDRTNYGYTF	TGCGCCAGCAGCCCGGTGGGATGGGACAGGACTAACTATGGCTACACCTTC
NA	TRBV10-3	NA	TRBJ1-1	CAISERGGTEAFF	TGTGCCATCAGTGAACGGGGGGGAACTGAAGCTTTCTTT
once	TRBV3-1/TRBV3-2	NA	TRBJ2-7	CASSQSSYEQYF	TGTGCCAGCAGCCAGAGCTCCTACGAGCAGTACTTC
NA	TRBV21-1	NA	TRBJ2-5	CASSTSRGTGVFETQYF	TGTGCCAGCAGCACATCCCGGGGGACAGGAGTGTTTGAGACCCAGTACTTC
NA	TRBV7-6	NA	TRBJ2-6	CASSANRRPGANVLTF	TGTGCCAGCAGCGCGAACAGGCGCCCTGGGGCCAACGTCCTGACTTTC
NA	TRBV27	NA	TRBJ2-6	CASKTGSGANVLTF	TGTGCCAGCAAAACAGGCTCTGGGGCCAACGTCCTGACTTTC
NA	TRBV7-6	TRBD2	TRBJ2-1	CASSLATSGGPNEQFF	TGTGCCAGCAGCTTAGCGACTAGCGGGGGGCCTAATGAGCAGTTCTTC
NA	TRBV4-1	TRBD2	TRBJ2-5	CASSQDSSGGDETQYF	TGCGCCAGCAGCCAAGATTCGAGCGGGGGGGACGAGACCCAGTACTTC
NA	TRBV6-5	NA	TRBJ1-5	CASSYSTGGQPQHF	TGTGCCAGCAGTTACTCGACGGGGGGACAGCCCCAGCATTTT
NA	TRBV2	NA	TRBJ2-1	CASSSTGLPNNEQFF	TGTGCCAGCTCCTCCACCGGACTACCTAACAATGAGCAGTTCTTC
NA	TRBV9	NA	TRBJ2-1	CASSEGLGGRSYNEQFF	TGTGCCAGCAGCGAGGGGCTGGGCGGCCGCTCCTACAATGAGCAGTTCTTC
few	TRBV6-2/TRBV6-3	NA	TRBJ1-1	CASSSIIKSEEAFF	TGTGCCAGCAGCTCTATTATAAAGTCCGAGGAAGCTTTCTTT
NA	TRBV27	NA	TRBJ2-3	CASRFRGYTDTQYF	TGTGCCAGCAGATTCCGGGGATACACAGATACGCAGTATTTT
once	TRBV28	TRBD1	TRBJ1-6	CASSQSGGWNSPLHF	TGTGCCAGCAGCCAATCAGGGGGCTGGAATTCACCCCTCCACTTT
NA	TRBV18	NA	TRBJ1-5	CASSPRTDSNQPQHF	TGTGCCAGCTCACCCAGGACAGATAGCAATCAGCCCCAGCATTTT
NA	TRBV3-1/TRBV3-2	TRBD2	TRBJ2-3	CASSQEGLAGADTQYF	TGTGCCAGCAGCCAAGAAGGGCTAGCGGGGGCAGATACGCAGTATTTT